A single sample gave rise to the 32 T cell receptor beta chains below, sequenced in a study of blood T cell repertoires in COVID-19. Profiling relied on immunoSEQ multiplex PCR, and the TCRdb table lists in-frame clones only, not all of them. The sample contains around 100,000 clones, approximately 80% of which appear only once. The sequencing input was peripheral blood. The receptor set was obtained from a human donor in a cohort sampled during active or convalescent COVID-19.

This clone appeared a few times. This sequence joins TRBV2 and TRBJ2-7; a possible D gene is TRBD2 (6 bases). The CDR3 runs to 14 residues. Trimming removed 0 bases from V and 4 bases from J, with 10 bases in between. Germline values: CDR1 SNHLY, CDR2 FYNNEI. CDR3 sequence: CASSEARGVYEQYF. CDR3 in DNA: TGTGCCAGCAGTGAAGCGCGGGGAGTGTACGAGCAGTACTTC.

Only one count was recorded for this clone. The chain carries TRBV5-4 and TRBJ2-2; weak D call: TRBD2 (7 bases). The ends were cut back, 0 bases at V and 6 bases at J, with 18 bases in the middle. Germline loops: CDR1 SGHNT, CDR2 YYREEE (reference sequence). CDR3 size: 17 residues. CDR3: CASSLAAAGARPGELFF. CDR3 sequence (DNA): TGTGCCAGCAGCTTGGCCGCGGCGGGGGCACGCCCCGGGGAGCTGTTTTTT.

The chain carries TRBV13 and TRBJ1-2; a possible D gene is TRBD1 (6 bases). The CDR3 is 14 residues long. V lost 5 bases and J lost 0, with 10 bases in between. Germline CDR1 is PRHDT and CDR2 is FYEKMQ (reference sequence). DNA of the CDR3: TGTGCCAGCAGCCCCGGGGGGCCTAACTATGGCTACACCTTC. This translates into CASSPGGPNYGYTF. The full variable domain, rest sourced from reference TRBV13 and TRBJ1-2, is AAGVIQSPRHLIKEKRETATLKCYPIPRHDTVYWYQQGPGQDPQFLISFYEKMQSDKGSIPDRFSAQQFSDYHSELNMSSLELGDSALYFCASSPGGPNYGYTFGSGTRLTVV.

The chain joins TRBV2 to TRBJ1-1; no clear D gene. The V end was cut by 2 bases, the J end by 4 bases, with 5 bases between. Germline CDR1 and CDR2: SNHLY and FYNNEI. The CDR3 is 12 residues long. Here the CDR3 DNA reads TGTGCCAGCAGTGAACCCTTCACTGAAGCTTTCTTT. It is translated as CASSEPFTEAFF.

CDR3 DNA: TGTGCCAGCGCCCCGCCCGGGACACCAAATTCACCCCTCCACTTT. It codes for CASAPPGTPNSPLHF. This chain uses TRBV11-3 with TRBJ1-6; D possibly corresponds to TRBD1 (6 bases). Germline V gene sequence: CDR1 SGHNT, CDR2 YENEEA. This CDR3 region has 15 residues. V was trimmed by 8 bases and J by 7 bases, leaving 18 bases between them.

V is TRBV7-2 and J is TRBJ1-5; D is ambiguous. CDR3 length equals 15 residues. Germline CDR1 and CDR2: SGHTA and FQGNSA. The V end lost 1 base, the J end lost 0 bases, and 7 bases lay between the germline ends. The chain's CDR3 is CASSLDKYSNQPQHF. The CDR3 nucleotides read TGTGCCAGCAGCTTAGACAAGTATAGCAATCAGCCCCAGCATTTT.

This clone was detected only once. CDR3 nucleotides: TGTGCCAGCAGCGACTTGGGGGTAGCGGGGGCCAACTACGAGCAGTACTTC. Translation gives CASSDLGVAGANYEQYF. The V call is TRBV7-9, the J call TRBJ2-7; TRBD2 matches at 9 bases. The V segment lost 5 bases and the J segment 3 bases; nucleotides outside the gene matches: 14. Germline loops: CDR1 SEHNR, CDR2 FQNEAQ (reference sequence). This CDR3 comprises 17 residues.

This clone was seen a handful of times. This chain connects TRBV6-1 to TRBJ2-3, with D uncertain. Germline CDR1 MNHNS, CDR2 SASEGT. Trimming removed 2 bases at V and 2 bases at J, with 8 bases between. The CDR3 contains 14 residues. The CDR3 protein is CASSEMAVTDTQYF. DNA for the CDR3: TGTGCCAGCAGTGAAATGGCAGTCACAGATACGCAGTATTTT.

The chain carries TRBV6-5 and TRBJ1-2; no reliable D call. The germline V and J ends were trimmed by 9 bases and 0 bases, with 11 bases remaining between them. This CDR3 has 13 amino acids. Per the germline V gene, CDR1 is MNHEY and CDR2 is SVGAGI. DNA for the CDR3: TGTGCCAGTCCGGAGAAAGCTAACTATGGCTACACCTTC. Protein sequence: CASPEKANYGYTF.

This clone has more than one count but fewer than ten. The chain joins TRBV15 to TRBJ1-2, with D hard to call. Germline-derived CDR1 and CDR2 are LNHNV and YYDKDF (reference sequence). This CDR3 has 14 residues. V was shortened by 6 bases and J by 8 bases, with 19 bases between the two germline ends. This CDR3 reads CATRDPGRLGGYTF. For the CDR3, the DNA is TGTGCCACCAGGGACCCCGGGAGGCTGGGAGGCTACACCTTC. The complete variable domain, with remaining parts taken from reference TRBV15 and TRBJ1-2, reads DAMVIQNPRYQVTQFGKPVTLSCSQTLNHNVMYWYQQKSSQAPKLLFHYYDKDFNNEADTPDNFQSRRPNTSFCFLDIRSPGLGDTAMYLCATRDPGRLGGYTFGSGTRLTVV.

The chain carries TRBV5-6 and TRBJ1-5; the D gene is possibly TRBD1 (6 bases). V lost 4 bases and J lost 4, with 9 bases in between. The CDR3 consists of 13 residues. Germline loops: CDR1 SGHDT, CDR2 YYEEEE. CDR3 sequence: CASSLDRNQPQHF. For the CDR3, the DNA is TGTGCCAGCAGCCTGGACAGAAATCAGCCCCAGCATTTT.

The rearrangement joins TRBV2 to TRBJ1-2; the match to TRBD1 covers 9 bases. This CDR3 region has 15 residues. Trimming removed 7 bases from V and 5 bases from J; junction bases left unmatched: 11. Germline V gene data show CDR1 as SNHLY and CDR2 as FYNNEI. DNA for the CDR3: TGTGCCAGCACCGCGAGGGACAGGGACCGGTATGGCTACACCTTC. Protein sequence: CASTARDRDRYGYTF.

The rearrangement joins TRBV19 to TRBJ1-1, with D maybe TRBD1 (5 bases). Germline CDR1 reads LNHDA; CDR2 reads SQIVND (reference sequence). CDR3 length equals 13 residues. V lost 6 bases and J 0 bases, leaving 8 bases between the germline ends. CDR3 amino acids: CASSRTLNTEAFF. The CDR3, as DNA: TGTGCCAGTAGCCGGACATTGAACACTGAAGCTTTCTTT. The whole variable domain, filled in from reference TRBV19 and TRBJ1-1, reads DGGITQSPKYLFRKEGQNVTLSCEQNLNHDAMYWYRQDPGQGLRLIYYSQIVNDFQKGDIAEGYSVSREKKESFPLTVTSAQKNPTAFYLCASSRTLNTEAFFGQGTRLTVV.

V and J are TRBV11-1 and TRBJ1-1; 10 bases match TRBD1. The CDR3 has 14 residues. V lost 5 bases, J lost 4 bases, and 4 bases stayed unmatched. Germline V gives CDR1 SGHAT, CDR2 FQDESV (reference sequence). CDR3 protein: CASSKRTGGTEAFF. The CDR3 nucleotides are TGTGCCAGCAGCAAACGGACAGGGGGCACTGAAGCTTTCTTT.

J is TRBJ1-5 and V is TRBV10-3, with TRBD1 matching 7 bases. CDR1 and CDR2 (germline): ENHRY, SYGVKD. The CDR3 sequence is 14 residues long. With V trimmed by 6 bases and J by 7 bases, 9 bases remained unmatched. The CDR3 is CAISPAGGRQPQHF. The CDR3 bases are TGTGCCATCAGCCCAGCAGGGGGACGGCAGCCCCAGCATTTT.

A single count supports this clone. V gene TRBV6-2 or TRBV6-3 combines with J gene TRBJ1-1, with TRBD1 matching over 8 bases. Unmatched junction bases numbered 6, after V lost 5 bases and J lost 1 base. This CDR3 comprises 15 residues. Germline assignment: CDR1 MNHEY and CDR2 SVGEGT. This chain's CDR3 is CASSRAGTGNTEAFF. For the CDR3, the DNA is TGTGCCAGCAGTCGCGCCGGGACAGGGAACACTGAAGCTTTCTTT.

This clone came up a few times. CDR3 DNA sequence: TGTGCCAGCAGCCTAGCGGGGGGACTCCAAGAGACCCAGTACTTC. Its protein product is CASSLAGGLQETQYF. The rearrangement uses TRBV2 and TRBJ2-5; 11 bases match TRBD2. V trimming: 6 bases; J trimming: 1 base; junction bases outside the gene matches: 4. CDR1 is SNHLY, CDR2 FYNNEI, per germline. This CDR3 contains 15 residues.

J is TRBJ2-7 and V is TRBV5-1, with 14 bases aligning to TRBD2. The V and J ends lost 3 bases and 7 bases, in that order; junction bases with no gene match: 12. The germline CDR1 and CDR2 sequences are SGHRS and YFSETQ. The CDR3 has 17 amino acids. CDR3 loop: CASSSYPGLAGAGEQYF. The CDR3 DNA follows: TGCGCCAGCAGCTCCTATCCGGGACTAGCGGGGGCCGGGGAGCAGTACTTC.

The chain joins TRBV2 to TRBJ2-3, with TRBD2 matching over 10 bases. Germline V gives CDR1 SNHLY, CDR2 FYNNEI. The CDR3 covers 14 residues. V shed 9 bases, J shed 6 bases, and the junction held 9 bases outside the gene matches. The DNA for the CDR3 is TGTGCCAGTAGAGCGGGGGGGCCTCGGGATACGCAGTATTTT. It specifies CASRAGGPRDTQYF.

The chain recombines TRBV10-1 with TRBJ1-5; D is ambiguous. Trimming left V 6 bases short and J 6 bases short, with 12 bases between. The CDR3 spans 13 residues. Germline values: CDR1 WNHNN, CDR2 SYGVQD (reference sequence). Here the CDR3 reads CASREARRQPQHF. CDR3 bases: TGCGCCAGCAGAGAGGCCAGGCGTCAGCCCCAGCATTTT.

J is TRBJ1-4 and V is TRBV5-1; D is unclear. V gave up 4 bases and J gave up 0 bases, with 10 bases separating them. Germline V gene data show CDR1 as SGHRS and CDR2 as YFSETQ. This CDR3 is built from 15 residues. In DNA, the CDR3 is TGCGCCAGCAGCCAGCGACCGGCAACTAATGAAAAACTGTTTTTT. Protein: CASSQRPATNEKLFF. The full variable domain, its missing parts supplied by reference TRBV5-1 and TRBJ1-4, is KAGVTQTPRYLIKTRGQQVTLSCSPISGHRSVSWYQQTPGQGLQFLFEYFSETQRNKGNFPGRFSGRQFSNSRSEMNVSTLELGDSALYLCASSQRPATNEKLFFGSGTQLSVL.

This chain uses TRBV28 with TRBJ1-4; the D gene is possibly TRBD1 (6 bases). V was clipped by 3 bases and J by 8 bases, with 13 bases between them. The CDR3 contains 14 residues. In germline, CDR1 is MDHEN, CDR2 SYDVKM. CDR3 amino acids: CASSLPTRGEKLFF. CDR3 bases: TGTGCCAGCAGTTTGCCCACAAGGGGGGAAAAACTGTTTTTT.

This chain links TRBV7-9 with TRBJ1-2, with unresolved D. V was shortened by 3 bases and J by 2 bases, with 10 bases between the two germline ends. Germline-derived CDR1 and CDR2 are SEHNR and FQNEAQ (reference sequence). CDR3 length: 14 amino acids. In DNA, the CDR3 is TGTGCCAGCAGCTTCGGTGGGCCGAACTATGGCTACACCTTC. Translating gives CASSFGGPNYGYTF.

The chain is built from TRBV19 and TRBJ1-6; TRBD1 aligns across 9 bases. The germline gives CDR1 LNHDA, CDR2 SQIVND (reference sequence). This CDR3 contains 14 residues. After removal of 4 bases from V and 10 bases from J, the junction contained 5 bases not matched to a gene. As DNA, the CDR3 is TGTGCCAGTAGTACGGGACAGGGTTTCTCACCCCTCCACTTT. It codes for CASSTGQGFSPLHF.

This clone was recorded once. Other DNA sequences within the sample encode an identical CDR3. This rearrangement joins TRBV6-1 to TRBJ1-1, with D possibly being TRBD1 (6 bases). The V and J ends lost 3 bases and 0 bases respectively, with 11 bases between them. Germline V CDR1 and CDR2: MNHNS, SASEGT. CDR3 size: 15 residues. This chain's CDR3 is CASSDRGRMNTEAFF. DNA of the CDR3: TGTGCCAGCAGTGACAGGGGCAGGATGAACACTGAAGCTTTCTTT.

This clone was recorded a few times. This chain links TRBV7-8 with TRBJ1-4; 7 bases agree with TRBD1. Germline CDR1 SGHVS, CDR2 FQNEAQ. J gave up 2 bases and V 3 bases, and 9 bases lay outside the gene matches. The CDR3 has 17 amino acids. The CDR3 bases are TGTGCCAGCAGCTTTGACAGGGTTCGAGGGACTAATGAAAAACTGTTTTTT. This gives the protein CASSFDRVRGTNEKLFF.

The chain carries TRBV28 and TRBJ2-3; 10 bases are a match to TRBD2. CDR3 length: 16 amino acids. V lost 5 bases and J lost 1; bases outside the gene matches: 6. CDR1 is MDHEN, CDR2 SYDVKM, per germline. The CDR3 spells CASSGAAGGGTDTQYF. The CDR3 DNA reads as TGTGCCAGCAGTGGAGCAGCGGGGGGGGGCACAGATACGCAGTATTTT.

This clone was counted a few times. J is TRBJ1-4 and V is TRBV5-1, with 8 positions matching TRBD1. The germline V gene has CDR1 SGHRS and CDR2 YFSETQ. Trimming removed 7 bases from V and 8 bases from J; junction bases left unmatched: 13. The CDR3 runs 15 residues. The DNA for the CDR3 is TGCGCCAGCGCCAAGGAAACAGGGGGAGGGGAAAAACTGTTTTTT. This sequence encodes CASAKETGGGEKLFF. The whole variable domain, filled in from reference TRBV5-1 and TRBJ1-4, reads KAGVTQTPRYLIKTRGQQVTLSCSPISGHRSVSWYQQTPGQGLQFLFEYFSETQRNKGNFPGRFSGRQFSNSRSEMNVSTLELGDSALYLCASAKETGGGEKLFFGSGTQLSVL.

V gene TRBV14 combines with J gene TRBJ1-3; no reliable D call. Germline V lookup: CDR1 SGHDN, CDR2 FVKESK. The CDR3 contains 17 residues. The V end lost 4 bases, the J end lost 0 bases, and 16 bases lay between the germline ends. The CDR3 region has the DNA TGTGCCAGCAGCCCTTCCCACGGGAGCCGCTCTGGAAACACCATATATTTT. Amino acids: CASSPSHGSRSGNTIYF.

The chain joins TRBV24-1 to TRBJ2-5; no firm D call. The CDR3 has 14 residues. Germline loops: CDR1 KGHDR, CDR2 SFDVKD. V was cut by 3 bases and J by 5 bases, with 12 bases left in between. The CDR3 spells CATSDPRVVETQYF. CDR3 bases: TGTGCCACCAGTGATCCCCGAGTTGTCGAGACCCAGTACTTC.

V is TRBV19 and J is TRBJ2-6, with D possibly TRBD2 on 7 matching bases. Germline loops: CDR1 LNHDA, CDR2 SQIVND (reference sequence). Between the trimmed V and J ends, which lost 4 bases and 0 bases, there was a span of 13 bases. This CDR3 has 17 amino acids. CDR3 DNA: TGTGCCAGTAGTACCCAAGGGGGGGGCTCTGGGGCCAACGTCCTGACTTTC. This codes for CASSTQGGGSGANVLTF.

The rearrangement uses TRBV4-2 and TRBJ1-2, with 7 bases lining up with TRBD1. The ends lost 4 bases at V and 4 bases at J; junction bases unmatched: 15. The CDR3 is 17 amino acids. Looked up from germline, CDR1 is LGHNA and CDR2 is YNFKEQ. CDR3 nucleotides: TGTGCCAGCAGCCCGCGGACAGGCAGTATACAGGGCTATGGCTACACCTTC. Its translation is CASSPRTGSIQGYGYTF.